Each of the 14 T cell receptor beta chains below was sequenced from the same sample in a study of shared clonotypes between healthy human individuals. The repertoire was sequenced with immunoSEQ multiplex PCR; TCRdb's copy has only in-frame clones and lacks some. The sample contains some 1 million clones, approximately 76% of which appear only once. Sequenced material: memory CD4+ T cells sorted from blood. Subset given: CD45RA-negative fraction. These receptors originate from a young man in good health.

J is TRBJ2-1 and V is TRBV5-1; D is possibly TRBD1 or TRBD2 (5 bases each). Germline lookup yields CDR1 SGHRS and CDR2 YFSETQ. The CDR3 spans 15 residues. The V gene lost 3 bases and the J gene lost 3 bases, with 13 bases spanning the gap. The CDR3 loop reads CASSSYRDGYNEQFF. DNA for the CDR3: TGCGCCAGCAGCTCTTACCGGGACGGCTACAATGAGCAGTTCTTC.

The chain has TRBV19 and TRBJ1-2; tentative D call: TRBD1 (5 bases). Trimming removed 3 bases from V and 0 bases from J, with 17 bases in between. The germline V gene encodes CDR1 LNHDA and CDR2 SQIVND (reference sequence). The CDR3 sequence is 17 residues long. CDR3 residues: CASSIQGLRGTNYGYTF. CDR3 bases: TGTGCCAGTAGTATTCAGGGTCTTCGGGGAACTAACTATGGCTACACCTTC.

This rearrangement joins TRBV28 to TRBJ1-6; no firm D call. Trimming cost V 10 bases and J 0 bases, with 10 bases left between them. From germline, CDR1 is MDHEN and CDR2 SYDVKM. This CDR3 has 14 amino acids. The DNA of the CDR3 is TGTGCCAACGGACCTAGCTCCTATAATTCACCCCTCCACTTT. This translates into CANGPSSYNSPLHF.

The CDR3 coding sequence is TGTGCCAGCCGCCGGGACGGAGGGGGCCTGGAGCAGTTCTTC. Translation gives CASRRDGGGLEQFF. V gene TRBV6-1 combines with J gene TRBJ2-1; TRBD1 might be the D (7 bases). The germline V gene has CDR1 MNHNS and CDR2 SASEGT. Trimming cost V 8 bases and J 10 bases, with 21 bases left between them. This CDR3 spans 14 amino acids.

The J gene is TRBJ2-7, the V gene TRBV12-5, with TRBD2 identical over 7 bases. Germline-derived CDR1 and CDR2 are LGHNT and FRNRAP. This CDR3 has 13 amino acids. V dropped 6 bases and J dropped 10; count of bases not matched to a gene: 12. Here the CDR3 DNA reads TGTGCTAGTGGGTTGTCGGTAGCGGGCGCTCAGTACTTC. Amino acids: CASGLSVAGAQYF.

This chain links TRBV15 with TRBJ1-2, with 10 bases aligning to TRBD1. From germline, CDR1 is LNHNV and CDR2 YYDKDF (reference sequence). The CDR3 is 15 residues long. V trimming: 3 bases; J trimming: 2 bases; junction bases outside the gene matches: 3. The CDR3 nucleotides are TGTGCCACCAGCAGCAGGACAGGGGGAAACTATGGCTACACCTTC. This sequence encodes CATSSRTGGNYGYTF.

This clone was observed a single time. This chain connects TRBV19 to TRBJ2-1; a possible D gene is TRBD1 (6 bases). Trimming removed 5 bases at V and 7 bases at J, with 15 bases between. The CDR3 has 14 residues. Germline lookup yields CDR1 LNHDA and CDR2 SQIVND (reference sequence). CDR3 loop: CASSWGTIPNEQFF. The DNA for the CDR3 is TGTGCCAGTAGTTGGGGGACAATCCCAAATGAGCAGTTCTTC.

The V gene is TRBV10-2, the J gene TRBJ2-7; perhaps TRBD2 as D (7 bases). This CDR3 has 15 residues. The V gene lost 5 bases and the J gene lost 0 bases, with 14 bases spanning the gap. Germline values: CDR1 WSHSY, CDR2 SAAADI. CDR3 sequence: CASSFGGRISYEQYF. The CDR3 nucleotides read TGCGCCAGCAGTTTCGGGGGGCGGATCTCCTACGAGCAGTACTTC.

The chain employs TRBV5-4 and TRBJ1-5, with TRBD1 identical over 11 bases. Germline V gives CDR1 SGHNT, CDR2 YYREEE (reference sequence). The CDR3 is 16 amino acids. Germline trimming cut 0 bases from V and 6 bases from J; bases unmatched to any gene: 5. In nucleotides, the CDR3 is TGTGCCAGCAGCTTGGGGGGACAGGGGGATGTTCAGCCCCAGCATTTT. It translates to CASSLGGQGDVQPQHF. The full variable domain, in which reference TRBV5-4 and TRBJ1-5 provide the parts outside the CDR3, is ETGVTQSPTHLIKTRGQQVTLRCSSQSGHNTVSWYQQALGQGPQFIFQYYREEENGRGNFPPRFSGLQFPNYSSELNVNALELDDSALYLCASSLGGQGDVQPQHFGDGTRLSIL.

The rearrangement joins TRBV9 to TRBJ2-3; D perhaps matches TRBD1 (6 bases). Germline CDR1 is SGDLS and CDR2 is YYNGEE. This CDR3 has 17 amino acids. Trimming took 1 base from V and 0 from J, leaving 15 bases between them. This CDR3 reads CASSVRGHKSSTDTQYF. CDR3 coding DNA: TGTGCCAGCAGCGTAAGGGGACATAAGTCTAGCACAGATACGCAGTATTTT.

The chain joins TRBV28 to TRBJ1-5; D unresolved. The ends were cut back, 2 bases at V and 7 bases at J, with 6 bases in the middle. The germline V gene encodes CDR1 MDHEN and CDR2 SYDVKM. The CDR3 runs 12 residues. CDR3 coding DNA: TGTGCCAGCAGTTTAGTTTTCCAGCCCCAGCATTTT. It codes for CASSLVFQPQHF.

The CDR3: CASSADAAYEQYF. The CDR3 region has the DNA TGTGCCAGCAGTGCGGACGCCGCCTACGAGCAGTACTTC. The chain joins TRBV2 to TRBJ2-7; D is ambiguous. Looked up from germline, CDR1 is SNHLY and CDR2 is FYNNEI. V was cut by 4 bases and J by 2 bases, with 9 bases left in between. This CDR3 comprises 13 residues.

The chain carries TRBV2 and TRBJ2-1; D unclear. The germline V gene has CDR1 SNHLY and CDR2 FYNNEI. The CDR3 length is 13 residues. V lost 4 bases and J 6 bases, leaving 10 bases between the germline ends. The CDR3 DNA reads TGTGCCAGCAGTGGGGTAGCTGCCAATGAGCAGTTCTTC. It codes for CASSGVAANEQFF.

This chain links TRBV5-4 with TRBJ2-5; tentatively, D is TRBD1 (6 bases). This CDR3 spans 15 amino acids. Germline loops: CDR1 SGHNT, CDR2 YYREEE (reference sequence). V was clipped by 0 bases and J by 5 bases, with 14 bases between them. The DNA of the CDR3 is TGTGCCAGCAGCTTGGAAGGGGCAAGGGGGGAGACCCAGTACTTC. Amino acids: CASSLEGARGETQYF.